The clone carrying this T cell receptor beta chain occurred many times. TCRdb independently ran MiXCR on the multiplex PCR reads; one entry per CDR3 protein. The sample shows about 180,000 distinct CDR3 sequences, about 33% of them seen only once. The sample comes from a study of breast tumors, draining lymph nodes, adjacent tissues. Samples came from axillary lymph nodes draining the breast cancer. The sequencing sample was made of axillary lymph node tissue. The clonotype was recovered from a female donor with breast cancer. Some clones in this sample may be carry-over from other donors' samples.

CDR3 residues: CSARVPSRADTQYF. Here the CDR3 DNA reads TGCAGTGCTAGAGTCCCCAGTAGGGCAGATACGCAGTATTTT. The V gene is TRBV20-1, the J gene TRBJ2-3; no definite D call. Germline V gives CDR1 DFQATT, CDR2 SNEGSKA (reference sequence). This CDR3 is 14 amino acids long. V was clipped by 1 base and J by 4 bases, with 12 bases between them.